Below, 32 T cell receptor beta chains from the same sample are listed, as sequenced in a study of CD8 T cells in Susac syndrome. An amount of RNA that ranged from roughly 0.45 to 1 ug was reverse transcribed with random hexamers. In TCRdb, the immunoSEQ multiplex PCR reads were re-called with MiXCR into one record per CDR3 protein. The profile shows 200,000 to 250,000 distinct CDR3 sequences, roughly nine tenths of them singletons. The sequenced sample consisted of CD8+ T cells from PBMCs. The receptor set was obtained from a human donor with multiple sclerosis.

This clonotype was picked up a small number of times. CDR3 sequence: CASSQDTGGVSYEQYF. CDR3 nucleotide sequence: TGCGCCAGCAGCCAAGATACGGGTGGAGTGTCCTACGAGCAGTACTTC. V is TRBV4-3 and J is TRBJ2-7; D is ambiguous. The CDR3 spans 16 residues. Per germline, CDR1 LGHNA and CDR2 YSLEER. Trimming took 0 bases from V and 1 from J, leaving 13 bases between them.

The DNA of the CDR3 is TGTGCCAGCAGCTCCCCCGCGGCGAACACCGGGGAGCTGTTTTTT. Its protein is CASSSPAANTGELFF. This sequence joins TRBV7-9 and TRBJ2-2, with no clear D. V was pared by 4 bases and J by 0 bases, with 9 bases between. The CDR3 consists of 15 residues. Germline V lookup: CDR1 SEHNR, CDR2 FQNEAQ (reference sequence). The variable domain in full, completed from reference TRBV7-9 and TRBJ2-2, reads DTGVSQNPRHKITKRGQNVTFRCDPISEHNRLYWYRQTLGQGPEFLTYFQNEAQLEKSRLLSDRFSAERPKGSFSTLEIQRTEQGDSAMYLCASSSPAANTGELFFGEGSRLTVL.

This clonotype occurred once. CDR3 amino acids: CAWSAAEAFF. DNA for the CDR3: TGTGCCTGGAGCGCCGCTGAAGCTTTCTTT. V is TRBV30 and J is TRBJ1-1, with D unclear. The germline CDR1 and CDR2 sequences are GTSNPN and SVGIG (reference sequence). Trimming cost V 3 bases and J 6 bases, with 5 bases left between them. The CDR3 totals 10 residues.

This clonotype came up once. The rearrangement links TRBV4-1 to TRBJ2-1; no clear D. CDR1 is MGHRA, CDR2 YSYEKL, per germline. The CDR3 totals 17 residues. With 1 base removed from V and 5 bases from J, the gap between germline ends came to 18 bases. CDR3 region: CASSQVIVRSVDNEQFF. As DNA, the CDR3 is TGCGCCAGCAGCCAAGTGATTGTGCGGAGCGTAGACAATGAGCAGTTCTTC.

The chain joins TRBV7-9 to TRBJ1-1; D is undetermined. V dropped 2 bases and J dropped 0 bases, with 13 bases sitting between them. The CDR3 runs 16 residues. Germline V gives CDR1 SEHNR, CDR2 FQNEAQ (reference sequence). The CDR3: CASSLIIDPLNTEAFF. The CDR3 nucleotides are TGTGCCAGCAGCTTAATCATCGACCCTCTGAACACTGAAGCTTTCTTT.

This chain links TRBV19 with TRBJ1-1; D not resolved. The ends were cut back, 5 bases at V and 3 bases at J, with 19 bases in the middle. The CDR3 totals 16 residues. The germline CDR1 and CDR2 sequences are LNHDA and SQIVND (reference sequence). The CDR3 loop reads CASSPRPGDGDTEAFF. DNA of the CDR3: TGTGCCAGTAGTCCTAGACCCGGAGATGGGGACACTGAAGCTTTCTTT.

The chain employs TRBV3-1 and TRBJ1-5; tentatively, D is TRBD1 (5 bases). Between the trimmed V and J ends, which lost 0 bases and 10 bases, there was a span of 13 bases. The germline V gene has CDR1 LGHDT and CDR2 YNNKEL (reference sequence). CDR3 length equals 14 residues. The CDR3 reads CASSQDLGASPQHF. The CDR3 nucleotides read TGTGCCAGCAGCCAAGATCTCGGGGCGTCTCCCCAGCATTTT.

This clonotype was counted a single time. The J gene is TRBJ2-7, the V gene TRBV13; D call uncertain. With 0 bases removed from V and 9 bases from J, the gap between germline ends came to 12 bases. The CDR3 consists of 13 residues. Germline CDR1 PRHDT, CDR2 FYEKMQ (reference sequence). In DNA, the CDR3 is TGTGCCAGCAGCTTAGGCCTTAGAGAGAGGCAGTACTTC. Its protein product is CASSLGLRERQYF. Looking up the rest from reference TRBV13 and TRBJ2-7 gives the full variable domain: AAGVIQSPRHLIKEKRETATLKCYPIPRHDTVYWYQQGPGQDPQFLISFYEKMQSDKGSIPDRFSAQQFSDYHSELNMSSLELGDSALYFCASSLGLRERQYFGPGTRLTVT.

The chain combines TRBV7-6 with TRBJ2-5; 7 nucleotides agree with TRBD1. Per the germline V gene, CDR1 is SGHVS and CDR2 is FNYEAQ. V lost 5 bases to trimming and J lost 3 bases; unmatched junction nucleotides: 12. The CDR3 spans 16 residues. CDR3 protein: CASSPYLGQLKETQYF. DNA for the CDR3: TGTGCCAGCAGCCCTTACCTGGGACAGTTAAAAGAGACCCAGTACTTC.

This clonotype was observed once. The chain recombines TRBV3-1 with TRBJ1-4, with D uncertain. Germline values: CDR1 LGHDT, CDR2 YNNKEL (reference sequence). The ends were cut back, 1 base at V and 2 bases at J, with 5 bases in the middle. CDR3 length: 14 residues. The chain's CDR3 is CASSQVGTNEKLFF. The CDR3 DNA sequence: TGTGCCAGCAGCCAAGTGGGTACTAATGAAAAACTGTTTTTT.

The CDR3 loop is CASSNTPGAGVYNEQFF. The CDR3 DNA reads TGTGCCAGCAGTAATACCCCTGGAGCGGGAGTCTACAATGAGCAGTTCTTC. V and J are TRBV6-2 or TRBV6-3 and TRBJ2-1, with 8 bases matching TRBD2. CDR1 and CDR2 from the germline V gene are MNHEY and SVGEGT. CDR3 length equals 17 residues. The ends lost 5 bases at V and 3 bases at J; junction bases unmatched: 12.

The V and J genes are TRBV27 and TRBJ2-1, with 7 bases fitting TRBD1. Trimming removed 5 bases from V and 9 bases from J; junction bases left unmatched: 10. CDR1 and CDR2 (germline): MNHEY, SMNVEV (reference sequence). This CDR3 spans 14 amino acids. DNA for the CDR3: TGTGCCAGCAGTACGGGACAGTATATAGGTGAGCAGTTCTTC. Its translation: CASSTGQYIGEQFF.

This chain joins TRBV10-3 and TRBJ2-2; D is unclear. This CDR3 is 17 amino acids long. V lost 0 bases and J lost 4, with 15 bases in between. In germline, CDR1 is ENHRY, CDR2 SYGVKD. The CDR3 DNA follows: TGTGCCATCAGTGAGTCTCGGACGGCCGCTGGCACCGGGGAGCTGTTTTTT. This encodes CAISESRTAAGTGELFF.

The V gene is TRBV7-3, the J gene TRBJ2-1; D remains ambiguous. Per germline, CDR1 SGHTA and CDR2 FQGTGA. The length of the CDR3 is 15 residues. V lost 2 bases and J lost 4, with 12 bases in between. CDR3 DNA: TGTGCCAGCAGCTTAGGGCTAACGGGTTACAATGAGCAGTTCTTC. Translating it yields CASSLGLTGYNEQFF.

The J gene is TRBJ2-7, the V gene TRBV4-3; 9 nucleotides line up with TRBD2. This CDR3 spans 16 amino acids. V lost 0 bases and J lost 0; bases outside the gene matches: 3. The germline gives CDR1 LGHNA, CDR2 YSLEER. The CDR3 DNA is TGCGCCAGCAGCCAAGAAAAGACTAGCGGCTCCTACGAGCAGTACTTC. This codes for CASSQEKTSGSYEQYF.

The count of this clonotype is one. This chain uses TRBV20-1 with TRBJ1-5; D is uncertain. CDR1 is DFQATT, CDR2 SNEGSKA, per germline (reference sequence). The ends were cut back, 0 bases at V and 5 bases at J, with 8 bases in the middle. This CDR3 spans 13 amino acids. CDR3 nucleotides: TGCAGTGCTAGAGATGGCAGCTATCAGCCCCAGCATTTT. It specifies CSARDGSYQPQHF.

This clonotype was picked up one time. The genes are TRBV4-1 and TRBJ2-2, with D unresolved. CDR1 MGHRA and CDR2 YSYEKL come from the germline V gene. This CDR3 region has 14 residues. V was pared by 1 base and J by 1 base, with 4 bases between. CDR3 sequence reads: CASSQGENTGELFF. In nucleotides, the CDR3 is TGCGCCAGCAGCCAAGGGGAGAACACCGGGGAGCTGTTTTTT.

The V call is TRBV30, the J call TRBJ2-7, with a weak D call TRBD2 (5 bases). Germline CDR1 reads GTSNPN; CDR2 reads SVGIG (reference sequence). The germline V and J ends were trimmed by 0 bases and 3 bases, with 9 bases remaining between them. The CDR3 is 13 residues long. The CDR3: CAWSVIGSYEQYF. As DNA, the CDR3 is TGTGCCTGGAGTGTAATAGGGAGCTACGAGCAGTACTTC.

The chain is built from TRBV25-1 and TRBJ1-2, with 9 bases matching TRBD1. CDR3 length: 14 amino acids. In germline, CDR1 is MGHDK, CDR2 SYGVNS. V shed 5 bases, J shed 3 bases, and the junction held 4 bases outside the gene matches. The CDR3 DNA is TGTGCCAGCAGTACATGGGACAGGGACTATGGCTACACCTTC. It codes for CASSTWDRDYGYTF.

CDR3 DNA sequence: TGTGCCAGCAGTCCGGGCCTCCGCACAGATACGCAGTATTTT. Protein product: CASSPGLRTDTQYF. V usage is TRBV6-2 or TRBV6-3 and J usage is TRBJ2-3; D gene unclear. This CDR3 is built from 14 residues. Germline V gene lookup returns CDR1 MNHEY and CDR2 SVGEGT. The germline V and J ends were trimmed by 5 bases and 1 base, with 10 bases remaining between them.

The chain joins TRBV27 to TRBJ2-3; D remains unclear. V gave up 3 bases and J gave up 5 bases, with 9 bases separating them. CDR3 length: 13 amino acids. CDR1 MNHEY and CDR2 SMNVEV come from the germline V gene (reference sequence). DNA of the CDR3: TGTGCCAGCAGTTTGCGCCACGAAGATACGCAGTATTTT. Translated: CASSLRHEDTQYF.

The gene calls are TRBV7-9 and TRBJ2-1; 8 bases are a match to TRBD2. There are 16 residues in the CDR3. The J segment lost 4 bases and the V segment lost 4 bases, leaving 9 bases of the junction unmatched. The germline V gene encodes CDR1 SEHNR and CDR2 FQNEAQ (reference sequence). This CDR3 reads CASSSFGGAAYNEQFF. DNA of the CDR3: TGTGCCAGCAGCTCCTTCGGGGGGGCAGCTTACAATGAGCAGTTCTTC.

The J gene is TRBJ2-5, the V gene TRBV20-1, with unresolved D. Looked up from germline, CDR1 is DFQATT and CDR2 is SNEGSKA (reference sequence). V lost 5 bases and J lost 2, with 18 bases in between. The CDR3 totals 15 residues. The CDR3 DNA reads TGCAGTGCTTCGCACGGAGTTCCCCCACAAGAGACCCAGTACTTC. Translating gives CSASHGVPPQETQYF.

The V gene is TRBV5-1, the J gene TRBJ1-2; 7 positions agree with TRBD1. Germline V gene data show CDR1 as SGHRS and CDR2 as YFSETQ. The ends lost 4 bases at V and 2 bases at J; junction bases unmatched: 14. CDR3 length: 17 residues. CDR3 sequence (DNA): TGCGCCAGCAGCCCTTGGACAGGTCGGAAAATGAACTATGGCTACACCTTC. This sequence encodes CASSPWTGRKMNYGYTF.

This sequence joins TRBV6-6 and TRBJ1-4; D gene uncertain. There are 13 residues in the CDR3. The ends were cut back, 7 bases at V and 4 bases at J, with 10 bases in the middle. The germline CDR1 and CDR2 sequences are MNHNY and SVGAGI (reference sequence). CDR3 DNA sequence: TGTGCCAGCACGAGCTTATTTAATGAAAAACTGTTTTTT. This encodes CASTSLFNEKLFF.

The genes are TRBV29-1 and TRBJ2-7; 12 bases align to TRBD2. V shed 6 bases and J 2 bases; nucleotides not matched to a gene: 5. Germline CDR1 SQVTM, CDR2 ANQGSEA. There are 14 residues in the CDR3. CDR3: CSVRLAGVAYEQYF. The CDR3 DNA reads TGCAGCGTGCGACTAGCGGGAGTCGCCTACGAGCAGTACTTC.

The chain carries TRBV15 and TRBJ1-1; 10 nucleotides match TRBD1. The CDR3 totals 14 residues. J lost 5 bases, V lost 5 bases, and 5 bases had no gene match. Germline V gene sequence: CDR1 LNHNV, CDR2 YYDKDF (reference sequence). The CDR3 nucleotides read TGTGCCACCAGCGGGGACAGGGGATGGACTGAAGCTTTCTTT. Translated: CATSGDRGWTEAFF.

V is TRBV6-5 and J is TRBJ2-7, with D tentatively TRBD1 (5 bases). The CDR3 spans 15 residues. CDR1 is MNHEY, CDR2 SVGAGI, per germline. Trimming took off 0 bases at V and 5 bases at J, with 14 bases between the two ends. For the CDR3, the DNA is TGTGCCAGCAGTTACTCCTTCGCTCTGGGGCACGAGCAGTACTTC. Its protein is CASSYSFALGHEQYF.

In regard to this clonotype: One end of the junction is discordant with germline, which a read error may explain. J is TRBJ2-6 and V is TRBV7-7, with TRBD2 as a possible D gene (5 bases). Germline V gives CDR1 SSHAT, CDR2 FNYEAQ (reference sequence). This CDR3 has 15 residues. The CDR3 DNA sequence: TGTGCTAGCAGCCCCCTGGGAGTGGGGGCCAACGTCCTGACTTTC. This sequence encodes CASSPLGVGANVLTF. Full variable domain (outside the CDR3, taken from reference TRBV7-7 and TRBJ2-6): GAGVSQSPRYKVTKRGQDVTLRCDPISSHATLYWYQQALGQGPEFLTYFNYEAQPDKSGLPSDRFSAERPEGSISTLTIQRTEQRDSAMYRCASSPLGVGANVLTFGAGSRLTVL.

This chain uses TRBV12-3 or TRBV12-4 with TRBJ2-3; 8 bases are shared with TRBD2. Losses at the gene ends were 6 bases for V and 2 bases for J; bases not matched to a gene: 10. The CDR3 is made up of 16 amino acids. CDR3 region: CASSQVGGDITDTQYF. The CDR3 bases are TGTGCCAGCAGCCAGGTCGGGGGGGACATCACAGATACGCAGTATTTT.

This chain joins TRBV12-3 or TRBV12-4 and TRBJ2-3; TRBD2 is a possible D gene (6 bases). Trimming cost V 3 bases and J 2 bases, with 18 bases left between them. The CDR3 consists of 17 residues. The CDR3 sequence is CASSLPPGGFITDTQYF. The CDR3 DNA follows: TGTGCCAGCAGTTTGCCCCCCGGAGGGTTCATCACAGATACGCAGTATTTT.

The gene calls are TRBV9 and TRBJ2-5; the match to TRBD2 covers 9 bases. The V gene's germline CDR1 is SGDLS and CDR2 YYNGEE. This CDR3 is 15 amino acids long. Germline trimming cut 1 base from V and 0 bases from J; bases unmatched to any gene: 1. The CDR3 protein is CASSVLAGYQETQYF. The CDR3 DNA reads as TGTGCCAGCAGCGTACTAGCGGGGTACCAAGAGACCCAGTACTTC. Full variable domain (remainder filled in from reference TRBV9 and TRBJ2-5): DSGVTQTPKHLITATGQRVTLRCSPRSGDLSVYWYQQSLDQGLQFLIQYYNGEERAKGNILERFSAQQFPDLHSELNLSSLELGDSALYFCASSVLAGYQETQYFGPGTRLLVL.